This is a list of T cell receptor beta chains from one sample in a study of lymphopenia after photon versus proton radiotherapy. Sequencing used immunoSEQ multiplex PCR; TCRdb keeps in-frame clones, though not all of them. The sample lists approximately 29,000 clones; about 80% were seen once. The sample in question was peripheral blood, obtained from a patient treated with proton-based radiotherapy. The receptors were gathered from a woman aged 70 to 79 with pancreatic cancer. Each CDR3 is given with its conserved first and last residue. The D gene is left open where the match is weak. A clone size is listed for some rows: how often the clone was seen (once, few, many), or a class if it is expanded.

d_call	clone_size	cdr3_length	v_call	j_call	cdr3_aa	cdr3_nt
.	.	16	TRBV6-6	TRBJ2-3	CASSYGELDRTDTQYF	TGTGCCAGCAGTTACGGGGAGCTGGATCGCACAGATACGCAGTATTTT
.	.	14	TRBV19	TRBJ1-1	CASSESAGRTEAFF	TGTGCCAGTAGTGAGTCTGCAGGGAGGACTGAAGCTTTCTTT
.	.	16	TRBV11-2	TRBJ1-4	CASSLVGGRDGEKLFF	TGTGCCAGCAGCTTAGTCGGAGGGAGGGATGGTGAAAAACTGTTTTTT
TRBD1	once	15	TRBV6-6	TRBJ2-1	CASSFQIQGSAEQFF	TGTGCCAGCAGTTTCCAAATACAGGGGTCCGCGGAACAGTTCTTC
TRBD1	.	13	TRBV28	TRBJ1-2	CASRGTGRGGYTF	TGTGCCAGCAGAGGGACAGGAAGAGGTGGCTACACCTTC
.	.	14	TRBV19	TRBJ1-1	CASSGVEMNTEAFF	TGTGCCAGTAGCGGGGTAGAGATGAACACTGAAGCTTTCTTT
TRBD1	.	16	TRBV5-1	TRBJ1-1	CASSLMTGSTGTEAFF	TGCGCCAGCAGCTTGATGACAGGGAGTACAGGCACTGAAGCTTTCTTT
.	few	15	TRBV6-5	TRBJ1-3	CASSSPQISGNTIYF	TGTGCCAGCAGTTCACCCCAGATCTCTGGAAACACCATATATTTT
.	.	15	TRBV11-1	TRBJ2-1	CASSLGGLSYNEQFF	TGTGCCAGCAGCTTAGGCGGGCTCTCCTACAATGAGCAGTTCTTC
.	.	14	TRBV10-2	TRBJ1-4	CASRTGPTNEKLFF	TGCGCCAGCAGGACGGGACCGACTAATGAAAAACTGTTTTTT
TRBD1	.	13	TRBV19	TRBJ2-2	CASSATGVGELFF	TGTGCCAGTAGTGCTACAGGGGTAGGGGAGCTGTTTTTT
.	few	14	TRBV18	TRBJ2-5	CASSPQGGAETQYF	TGTGCCAGCTCACCACAGGGCGGCGCGGAGACCCAGTACTTC
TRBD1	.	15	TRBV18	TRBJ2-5	CASSPLTGGEETQYF	TGTGCCAGCTCACCACTGACAGGGGGAGAAGAGACCCAGTACTTC
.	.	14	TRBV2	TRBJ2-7	CASKLGREKDEQYF	TGTGCCAGCAAGTTAGGGCGGGAAAAGGACGAGCAGTACTTC
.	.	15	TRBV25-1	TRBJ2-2	CASSGSGLVTGELFF	TGTGCCAGCAGTGGAAGTGGTTTAGTCACCGGGGAGCTGTTTTTT
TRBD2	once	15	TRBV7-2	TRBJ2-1	CASSLRLAGPNEQFF	TGTGCCAGCAGCTTAAGACTAGCGGGACCCAATGAGCAGTTCTTC
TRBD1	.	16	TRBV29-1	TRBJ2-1	CSVSQSTGWVVYEQFF	TGCAGCGTCTCCCAATCGACAGGGTGGGTGGTGTATGAGCAGTTCTTC
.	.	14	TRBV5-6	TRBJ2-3	CASSQPGRTDTQYF	TGTGCCAGCAGCCAGCCTGGACGCACAGATACGCAGTATTTT
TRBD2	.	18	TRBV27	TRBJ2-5	CASRRPTGLAGSWETQYF	TGTGCCAGCAGGCGCCCAACGGGACTAGCGGGATCGTGGGAGACCCAGTACTTC
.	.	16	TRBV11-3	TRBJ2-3	CASSPYTSTSTDTQYF	TGTGCCAGCAGCCCCTATACCTCGACTAGCACAGATACGCAGTATTTT
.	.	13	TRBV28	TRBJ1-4	CASNRDLGGKLFF	TGTGCCAGCAACAGGGACCTCGGTGGAAAACTGTTTTTT
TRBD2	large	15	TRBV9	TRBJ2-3	CASSVLAGPTDTQYF	TGTGCCAGCAGCGTCCTAGCGGGCCCCACAGATACGCAGTATTTT
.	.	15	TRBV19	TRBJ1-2	CASSVAGSPNYGYTF	TGTGCCAGTAGTGTCGCAGGATCCCCTAACTATGGCTACACCTTC
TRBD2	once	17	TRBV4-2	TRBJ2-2	CASSQDWLAGNTGELFF	TGTGCCAGCAGCCAAGATTGGCTAGCGGGGAACACCGGGGAGCTGTTTTTT
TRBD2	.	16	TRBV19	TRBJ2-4	CASSRTRSETKNIQYF	TGTGCCAGTAGTAGGACTAGGTCGGAAACCAAAAACATTCAGTACTTC
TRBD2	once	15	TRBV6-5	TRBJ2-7	CASRMGLAGVYEQYF	TGTGCCAGCAGGATGGGACTAGCGGGAGTTTACGAGCAGTACTTC
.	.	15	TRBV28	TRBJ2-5	CASSTPTAFQETQYF	TGTGCCAGCAGTACCCCCACAGCGTTCCAAGAGACCCAGTACTTC
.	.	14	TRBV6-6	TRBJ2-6	CASSWGSGANVLTF	TGTGCCAGCAGTTGGGGGTCTGGGGCCAACGTCCTGACTTTC
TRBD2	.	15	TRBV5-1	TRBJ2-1	CASSLEREFWNEQFF	TGCGCCAGCAGCCTCGAGCGGGAGTTCTGGAATGAGCAGTTCTTC
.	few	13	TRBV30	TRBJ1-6	CAWRGLVNSPLHF	TGTGCCTGGAGGGGGCTTGTTAATTCACCCCTCCACTTT
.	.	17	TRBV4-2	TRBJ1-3	CASSQGLGGTSGNTIYF	TGTGCCAGCAGCCAAGGTTTGGGAGGCACCTCTGGAAACACCATATATTTT
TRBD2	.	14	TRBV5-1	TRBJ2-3	CASSRLAGTDTQYF	TGCGCCAGCAGTAGGCTAGCGGGAACAGATACGCAGTATTTT
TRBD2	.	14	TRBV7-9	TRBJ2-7	CASSKGLASNEQYF	TGTGCCAGCAGCAAGGGACTAGCCTCTAACGAGCAGTACTTC
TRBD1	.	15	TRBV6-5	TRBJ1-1	CASSRQGAMGTEAFF	TGTGCCAGCAGTCGACAGGGGGCTATGGGCACTGAAGCTTTCTTT
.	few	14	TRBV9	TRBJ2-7	CASSVAGSKSEQYF	TGTGCCAGCAGCGTAGCCGGGAGCAAAAGTGAGCAGTACTTC
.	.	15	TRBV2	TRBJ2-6	CASSEEGVGANVLTF	TGTGCCAGCAGTGAAGAGGGGGTTGGGGCCAACGTCCTGACTTTC
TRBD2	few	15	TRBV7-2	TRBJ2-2	CASSRIAGPPGELFF	TGTGCCAGCAGCCGCATAGCGGGACCCCCCGGGGAGCTGTTTTTT
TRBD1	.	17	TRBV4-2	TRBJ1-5	CASSQDQGQGGYQPQHF	TGTGCCAGCAGCCAAGATCAAGGACAAGGGGGCTACCAGCCCCAGCATTTT
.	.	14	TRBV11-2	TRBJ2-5	CASTPTGDSVTQYF	TGTGCCAGCACCCCCACGGGGGACAGTGTGACCCAGTACTTC
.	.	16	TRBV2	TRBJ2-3	CASSSGVAVSTDTQYF	TGTGCCAGCAGTTCAGGGGTAGCGGTTAGCACAGATACGCAGTATTTT
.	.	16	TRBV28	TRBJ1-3	CASIPPRTGSGNTIYF	TGTGCCAGCATCCCGCCCCGAACAGGGTCTGGAAACACCATATATTTT
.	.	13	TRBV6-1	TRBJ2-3	CASRSASTDTQYF	TGTGCCAGCAGAAGCGCGAGCACAGATACGCAGTATTTT
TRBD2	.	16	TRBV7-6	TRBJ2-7	CASRLAGGVQSYEQYF	TGTGCCAGCAGACTAGCGGGAGGGGTTCAGTCCTACGAGCAGTACTTC
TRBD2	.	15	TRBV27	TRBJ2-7	CASSGSGGRINEQYF	TGTGCCAGCAGTGGTTCTGGCGGGAGGATCAACGAGCAGTACTTC
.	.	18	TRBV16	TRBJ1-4	CASSQFRSRCRVYEKLFF	TGTGCCAGCAGCCAATTTAGGTCTAGGTGCAGGGTCTATGAAAAACTGTTTTTT
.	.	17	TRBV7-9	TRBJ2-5	CASSFLASGLYQETQYF	TGTGCCAGCAGCTTTTTGGCGAGCGGATTGTACCAAGAGACCCAGTACTTC
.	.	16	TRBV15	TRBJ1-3	CATSREAGSSGNTIYF	TGTGCCACCAGCAGAGAAGCGGGCAGCTCTGGAAACACCATATATTTT
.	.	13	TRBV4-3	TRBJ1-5	CASSQDNGQPQHF	TGCGCCAGCAGCCAAGATAACGGTCAGCCCCAGCATTTT
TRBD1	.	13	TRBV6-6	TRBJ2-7	CASSSGQGYEQYF	TGTGCCAGCAGTTCGGGACAGGGGTACGAGCAGTACTTC
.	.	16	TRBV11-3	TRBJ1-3	CASSDRALPSGNTIYF	TGTGCCAGCAGCGACAGAGCTCTCCCCTCTGGAAACACCATATATTTT
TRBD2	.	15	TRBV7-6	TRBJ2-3	CASSYGLAGSDTQYF	TGTGCCAGCAGCTACGGACTAGCGGGATCGGATACGCAGTATTTT
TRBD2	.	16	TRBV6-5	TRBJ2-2	CASSYPAGAHTGELFF	TGTGCCAGCAGTTACCCAGCGGGAGCCCACACCGGGGAGCTGTTTTTT
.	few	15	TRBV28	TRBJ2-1	CASILGTGSYNEQFF	TGTGCCAGCATCTTAGGAACAGGCTCCTACAATGAGCAGTTCTTC
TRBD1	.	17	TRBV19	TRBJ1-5	CASFRDGTGGNNQLQHF	TGTGCCAGCTTCAGAGACGGGACAGGGGGGAACAATCAGCTCCAGCATTTT
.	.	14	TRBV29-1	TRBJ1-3	CSASRDPSGNTIYF	TGCAGCGCATCCAGGGACCCCTCTGGAAACACCATATATTTT
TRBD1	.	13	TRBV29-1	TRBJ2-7	CSVRQGAGYEQYF	TGCAGCGTCCGACAGGGGGCTGGCTACGAGCAGTACTTC
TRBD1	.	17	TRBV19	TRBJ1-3	CATRMWDRELGGNTIYF	TGTGCCACCAGAATGTGGGACAGGGAGTTGGGAGGAAACACCATATATTTT
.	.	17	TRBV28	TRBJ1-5	CASSAIRQLPTNQPQHF	TGTGCCAGCAGTGCCATCAGACAGCTACCTACGAATCAGCCCCAGCATTTT